This T cell receptor (beta chain) is from a study of cytomegalovirus exposure and HLA in healthy donors. Overall study: HLA-typed donors were the source of 80 million to 90 million unique TCRs, which an early data release held.

Study-level points and caveats: HLA alleles showed associations with about 17,000 TCR beta sequences in a later analysis, at a 0.05 false discovery rate.

PCR employed 60 Vbeta and 13 Jbeta primers. Profiling relied on immunoSEQ multiplex PCR, and the TCRdb table lists in-frame clones only, not all of them. The data show 150,000 to 200,000 clones, 60% to 85% seen once. Germline CDR1 reads MNHEY; CDR2 reads SVGAGI. The germline V and J ends were trimmed by 4 bases and 0 bases, with 13 bases remaining between them. This CDR3 contains 16 residues. Regarding this clone: Antigen specificity is unknown.

The genes are TRBV6-5 and TRBJ1-5; D is unresolved. Sequences were obtained from PBMCs. This TCR was recovered from a female donor in good health and CMV-seronegative. As DNA, the CDR3 is TGTGCCAGCAGTTCATATGGAGGCCCTAGCAATCAGCCCCAGCATTTT. Amino acid sequence: CASSSYGGPSNQPQHF.